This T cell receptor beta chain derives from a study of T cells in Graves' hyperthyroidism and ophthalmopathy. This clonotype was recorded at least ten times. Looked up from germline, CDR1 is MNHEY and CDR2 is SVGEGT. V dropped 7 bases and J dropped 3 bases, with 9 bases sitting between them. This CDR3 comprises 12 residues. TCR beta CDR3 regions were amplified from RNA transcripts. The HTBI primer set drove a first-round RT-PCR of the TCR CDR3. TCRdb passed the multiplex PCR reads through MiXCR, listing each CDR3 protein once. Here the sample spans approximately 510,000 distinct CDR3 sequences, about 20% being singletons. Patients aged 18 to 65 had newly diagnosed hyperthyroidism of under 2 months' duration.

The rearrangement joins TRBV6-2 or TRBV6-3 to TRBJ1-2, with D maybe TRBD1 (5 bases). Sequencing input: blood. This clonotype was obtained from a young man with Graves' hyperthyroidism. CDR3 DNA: TGTGCCAGCAAGGGGTATTACTATGGCTACACCTTC. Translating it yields CASKGYYYGYTF.